This is a list of T cell receptor beta chains from one sample in a study of T cell clones after liver transplantation. Here immunoSEQ multiplex PCR was the method, and the copy in TCRdb shows in-frame clones only, minus some. The sample has some 61,000 clones, 70% to 75% seen once. This material consisted of CD4+ T cells from blood, taken at the 22-month timepoint. These receptors were collected from a human patient who received a liver transplant. Some T cells may originate from the graft donor. The CDR3 runs from the conserved cysteine through the conserved F or W. A D gene is named only where the DNA matches it firmly. Clone size, where shown, is once, few, many, or a class for clones that have expanded.

abundance	v_gene	d_gene	len	j_gene	CDR3nt	CDR3aa
.	TRBV9	.	15	TRBJ1-1	TGTGCCAGCAGCGCCGGGGGTCGGGGGAACACTGAAGCTTTCTTT	CASSAGGRGNTEAFF
.	TRBV18	.	16	TRBJ1-3	TGTGCCAGCTCACTGTGGCGGGGAAGCTCTGGAAACACCATATATTTT	CASSLWRGSSGNTIYF
few	TRBV4-1	TRBD1	17	TRBJ2-3	TGCGCCAGCAGCCGCCTACCCGGGACAGGGTCCACAGATACGCAGTATTTT	CASSRLPGTGSTDTQYF
.	TRBV11-2	TRBD1	14	TRBJ1-3	TGTGCCAGCACCCTTTGGCAGGGGGCGGACACCATATATTTT	CASTLWQGADTIYF
.	TRBV7-8	TRBD2	16	TRBJ2-3	TGTGCCAGCAGCCCCCCCGGGACTAGGGGCACAGATACGCAGTATTTT	CASSPPGTRGTDTQYF
once	TRBV18	.	13	TRBJ2-7	TGTGCCAGCCCCCGTCGGGGCTCCTACGAGCAGTACTTC	CASPRRGSYEQYF
.	TRBV11-2	TRBD1	15	TRBJ1-1	TGTGCCAGCAGCTTCCAGACAGGGCTGAACACTGAAGCTTTCTTT	CASSFQTGLNTEAFF
once	TRBV6-1	.	14	TRBJ1-4	TGTGCCAGCAGTTCCGGGCAGGATAATGAAAAACTGTTTTTT	CASSSGQDNEKLFF
.	TRBV5-1	.	14	TRBJ1-2	TGCGCCAGCAGCTTAGCAGGGAGGAACTATGGCTACACCTTC	CASSLAGRNYGYTF
few	TRBV7-6	TRBD1	13	TRBJ2-7	TGTGCCAGCAGCCCGGGACAGGGATACGAGCAGTACTTC	CASSPGQGYEQYF
many	TRBV5-6	TRBD1	14	TRBJ1-4	TGTGCCAGCAGCTCGGACAGGATACCTGAAAAACTGTTTTTT	CASSSDRIPEKLFF
many	TRBV7-6	.	12	TRBJ2-5	TGTGCCAGCAGCTCCAACCAAGAGACCCAGTACTTC	CASSSNQETQYF
.	TRBV19	.	15	TRBJ2-2	TGTGCCAGTAGTATGGGCGGACAATACACCGGGGAGCTGTTTTTT	CASSMGGQYTGELFF
large	TRBV6-6	.	16	TRBJ1-6	TGTGCCAGCAGTTACCGGGCCACCGGGGATAATTCACCCCTCCACTTT	CASSYRATGDNSPLHF
.	TRBV5-4	.	16	TRBJ2-6	TGTGCCAGCAGCTTGGGGCAGCCCTCTGGGGCCAACGTCCTGACTTTC	CASSLGQPSGANVLTF
.	TRBV4-2	.	15	TRBJ1-2	TGTGCCAGCAGCCAAGGGTCAGGGTTCAACTATGGCTACACCTTC	CASSQGSGFNYGYTF
.	TRBV6-1	.	14	TRBJ2-2	TGTGCCAGCGGGACGACTAGGAACACCGGGGAGCTATTTTTT	CASGTTRNTGELFF
.	TRBV19	.	14	TRBJ1-5	TGTGCCAGTAGCCCAGACAGCGGGGAACAGCCCCAGCATTTT	CASSPDSGEQPQHF
few	TRBV7-9	.	17	TRBJ2-1	TGTGCCAGCAGCTCCCTGGTTCAGAGCGAGGGAAAAAATGAGCAGTTCTTC	CASSSLVQSEGKNEQFF
once	TRBV7-9	TRBD2	16	TRBJ2-1	TGTGCCAGCAGCCGAATAGCGGGGGACTCCTACAATGAGCAGTTCTTC	CASSRIAGDSYNEQFF
once	TRBV4-1	.	14	TRBJ2-3	TGCGCCAGCAGCCAAGACTCCGGGGCAGATACGCAGTATTTT	CASSQDSGADTQYF
once	TRBV2	TRBD1	13	TRBJ1-5	TGTGCCACCTCAGGGGGAGGGGGTCAGCCCCAGCATTTT	CATSGGGGQPQHF
.	TRBV19	.	16	TRBJ2-2	TGTGCCAGTAGTACTTCCCGGGACCGCACCACCGGGGAGCTGTTTTTT	CASSTSRDRTTGELFF
.	TRBV9	.	16	TRBJ1-1	TGTGCCAGCAGCGTAGGTCCGGGAGTAGGGTTTACTGAAGCTTTCTTT	CASSVGPGVGFTEAFF
.	TRBV10-1	TRBD1	16	TRBJ2-1	TGCGCCAGCAGTGGGGGACAGGGAGGTAGCTACAATGAGCAGTTCTTC	CASSGGQGGSYNEQFF
.	TRBV6-5	.	15	TRBJ1-5	TGTGCCAGCAGTTACAAGGTTTTTAGCAATCAGCCCCAGCATTTT	CASSYKVFSNQPQHF
.	TRBV5-6	.	14	TRBJ1-2	TGTGCCAGCAGCTTGGAACACCTCAGGACGGGCTACACCTTC	CASSLEHLRTGYTF
.	TRBV19	TRBD1	13	TRBJ1-2	TGTGCCAGTAGTATACAGGGGGCCGCTGGCTACACCTTC	CASSIQGAAGYTF
.	TRBV30	.	14	TRBJ2-5	TGTGCCTGGAGTGTAGGGGGGTACCAAGAGACCCAGTACTTC	CAWSVGGYQETQYF
.	TRBV5-1	TRBD2	15	TRBJ2-3	TGCGCCAGCAGCTTGCGGGGGGGCGGCACAGATACGCAGTATTTT	CASSLRGGGTDTQYF
.	TRBV6-5	TRBD2	14	TRBJ2-3	TGTGCCAGCAGTCGGCGGGGGAACACAGATACGCAGTATTTT	CASSRRGNTDTQYF
.	TRBV18	.	16	TRBJ1-5	TGTGCCAGCTCACCACGCGGGGCCAGGCAGTTGCAGCCCCAGCATTTT	CASSPRGARQLQPQHF
.	TRBV29-1	.	13	TRBJ1-1	TGCAGCGTTGATCCAGGGGCGGGCACTGAAGCTTTCTTT	CSVDPGAGTEAFF
.	TRBV10-1	TRBD2	19	TRBJ2-1	TGCGCCACCATCCCCGGAAGCGGGGGGGCCTTGGTATGTTTGAATGAGCAGTTCTTC	CATIPGSGGALVCLNEQFF
.	TRBV2	.	12	TRBJ1-1	TGTGCCAGCAGTCCGCAGGTGAGCCAAGCTTTCTTT	CASSPQVSQAFF
.	TRBV27	TRBD1	16	TRBJ1-6	TGTGCCAGCAGTTTTCCTCCCGGGACAGGGGTTTCACCCCTCCACTTT	CASSFPPGTGVSPLHF
.	TRBV6-1	.	11	TRBJ1-4	TGTGCCAGCAGTGAAAGGGAAAAACTGTTTTTT	CASSEREKLFF
.	TRBV10-2	.	15	TRBJ2-5	TGCGCCAGCAGTGAGTCGAAGGTGAAGGGCGGGACCCAGTACTTC	CASSESKVKGGTQYF
.	TRBV7-6	TRBD1	15	TRBJ1-5	TGTGCCAGCAGCTTCGGGACAGGGAGCAATCAGCCCCAGCATTTT	CASSFGTGSNQPQHF
.	TRBV5-6	TRBD1	19	TRBJ2-6	TGTGCCAGCAGCTTGGGCGAGACAGGGTTTCTCTCTGGGGCCAACGTCCTGACTTTC	CASSLGETGFLSGANVLTF
once	TRBV7-6	.	13	TRBJ1-2	TGTGCCAGCAGCTCGGACGGACTTTCTGGCTACACCTTC	CASSSDGLSGYTF